This T cell receptor beta chain stems from a study of cytomegalovirus exposure and HLA in healthy donors. Regarding the study as a whole: The study put 150 or so TCR beta chains on its list as cytomegalovirus-associated. Both high specificity and high sensitivity reportedly marked the classifier's diagnosis of cytomegalovirus status.

These donors counted as nominally healthy when sampled, but unrecorded immune exposures were likely. The PCR had 60 Vbeta and 13 Jbeta primers. Here immunoSEQ multiplex PCR was the method, and the copy in TCRdb shows in-frame clones only, minus some. The top ten hold about 2.1% of the sample, which has hundreds of thousands of clones, about 75% seen once. On this clone: The target antigen is unknown.

V was trimmed by 0 bases and J by 9 bases, leaving 12 bases between them. CDR1 is SGHDN, CDR2 FVKESK, per germline. The CDR3 extends over 14 amino acids. The clonotype originates from a female donor in good health and CMV-seronegative. The sample was PBMCs. V is TRBV14 and J is TRBJ2-1, with D perhaps TRBD2 (5 bases). The CDR3 region is CASSQDLRAGEQFF. The CDR3 nucleotides read TGTGCCAGCAGCCAAGATTTGAGGGCCGGTGAGCAGTTCTTC.